Shown below are 10 T cell receptor beta chains from a single sample sequenced in a study of T cell responses to AZD1222 COVID-19 vaccine. Some clones are missing from TCRdb's copy, which holds only in-frame ones; the method was immunoSEQ multiplex PCR. Found here are tens of thousands of clones, about 91% of them singletons; the top ten hold approximately 25%. Here the sequenced sample was peripheral blood, taken 28 days after the second AZD1222 dose. The receptors come from an adult who received the AZD1222 COVID-19 vaccine.

V and J are TRBV14 and TRBJ2-1; 9 bases map to TRBD1. V lost 1 base, J lost 9 bases, and 4 bases stayed unmatched. Germline V gives CDR1 SGHDN, CDR2 FVKESK. The CDR3 has 14 amino acids. The CDR3 sequence: CASSQGRTGVEQFF. CDR3 nucleotide sequence: TGTGCCAGCAGCCAAGGGAGGACAGGGGTTGAGCAGTTCTTC.

The rearrangement uses TRBV3-1 (or the pseudogene TRBV3-2) and TRBJ1-1; no clear D. The CDR3 loop spans 13 amino acids. V shed 2 bases and J shed 0 bases, with 4 bases lying between them. Germline V gene lookup returns CDR1 LGHDT and CDR2 YNNKEL (reference sequence). The CDR3 sequence: CASSQILNTEAFF. As DNA, the CDR3 is TGTGCCAGCAGCCAAATCTTGAACACTGAAGCTTTCTTT.

The rearrangement links TRBV5-1 to TRBJ2-7, with 8 bases identical to TRBD2. With V trimmed by 7 bases and J by 6 bases, 15 bases remained unmatched. CDR1 and CDR2 (germline): SGHRS, YFSETQ. The CDR3 length is 15 residues. The CDR3 bases are TGCGCCAGCCGAACGGGGACTAGTCCCCCCGGCGAGCAGTACTTC. Its protein product is CASRTGTSPPGEQYF.

The V call is TRBV4-2, the J call TRBJ1-2; D call uncertain. This CDR3 region has 14 residues. Germline-derived CDR1 and CDR2 are LGHNA and YNFKEQ. With 0 bases removed from V and 2 bases from J, the gap between germline ends came to 7 bases. This chain's CDR3 is CASSQEVGNYGYTF. The CDR3 DNA reads as TGTGCCAGCAGCCAAGAAGTCGGAAACTATGGCTACACCTTC.

The chain combines TRBV28 with TRBJ1-5; D is perhaps TRBD1 (5 bases). The CDR3 loop spans 16 amino acids. CDR1 and CDR2 from the germline V gene are MDHEN and SYDVKM. Trimming removed 2 bases at V and 2 bases at J, with 13 bases between. The CDR3 region has the DNA TGTGCCAGCAGTTTAACGACAGCTAAAGGCAATCAGCCCCAGCATTTT. This codes for CASSLTTAKGNQPQHF.

V is TRBV5-6 and J is TRBJ1-6; D not resolved. The V gene lost 2 bases and the J gene lost 0 bases, with 15 bases spanning the gap. This CDR3 region has 18 residues. Per germline, CDR1 SGHDT and CDR2 YYEEEE. The DNA for the CDR3 is TGTGCCAGCAGCTTTGGCCCGCCATCGAGCTCCTATAATTCACCCCTCCACTTT. Translation gives CASSFGPPSSSYNSPLHF.

Worth noting for this clone: This sample includes further DNA sequences coding for the same CDR3. This sequence joins TRBV5-1 and TRBJ1-3; D is uncertain. From germline, CDR1 is SGHRS and CDR2 YFSETQ. The germline V and J ends were trimmed by 0 bases and 3 bases, with 7 bases remaining between them. The CDR3 has 14 amino acids. CDR3 sequence reads: CASSLAGYGNTIYF. CDR3 nucleotide sequence: TGCGCCAGCAGCTTGGCTGGGTATGGAAACACCATATATTTT.

This sequence joins TRBV12-3 or TRBV12-4 and TRBJ2-7, with D possibly being TRBD1 or TRBD2 (5 bases each). The CDR3 sequence is 13 residues long. Trimming pared 8 bases from V and 12 bases from J, leaving 23 bases between. CDR3 sequence (DNA): TGTGCCAGCGGTCAGTTTTGGGGGAGCGTCCCGTACTTC. As protein: CASGQFWGSVPYF.

The chain has TRBV5-1 and TRBJ2-6, with 7 bases matching TRBD1. CDR1 SGHRS and CDR2 YFSETQ come from the germline V gene. Trimming took 2 bases from V and 2 from J; bases not matched to a gene: 1. The CDR3 contains 15 residues. The CDR3: CASSFQGAGANVLTF. The DNA of the CDR3 is TGCGCCAGCAGCTTCCAGGGGGCTGGGGCCAACGTCCTGACTTTC.

This clone showed up just a few times. The chain links TRBV7-8 to TRBJ2-7; no firm D call. The germline V and J ends were trimmed by 3 bases and 2 bases, with 11 bases remaining between them. The CDR3 sequence is 14 residues long. CDR1 SGHVS and CDR2 FQNEAQ come from the germline V gene. The CDR3 DNA reads as TGTGCCAGCAGCTTCTCCTACGGAGCCTACGAGCAGTACTTC. Residues: CASSFSYGAYEQYF.